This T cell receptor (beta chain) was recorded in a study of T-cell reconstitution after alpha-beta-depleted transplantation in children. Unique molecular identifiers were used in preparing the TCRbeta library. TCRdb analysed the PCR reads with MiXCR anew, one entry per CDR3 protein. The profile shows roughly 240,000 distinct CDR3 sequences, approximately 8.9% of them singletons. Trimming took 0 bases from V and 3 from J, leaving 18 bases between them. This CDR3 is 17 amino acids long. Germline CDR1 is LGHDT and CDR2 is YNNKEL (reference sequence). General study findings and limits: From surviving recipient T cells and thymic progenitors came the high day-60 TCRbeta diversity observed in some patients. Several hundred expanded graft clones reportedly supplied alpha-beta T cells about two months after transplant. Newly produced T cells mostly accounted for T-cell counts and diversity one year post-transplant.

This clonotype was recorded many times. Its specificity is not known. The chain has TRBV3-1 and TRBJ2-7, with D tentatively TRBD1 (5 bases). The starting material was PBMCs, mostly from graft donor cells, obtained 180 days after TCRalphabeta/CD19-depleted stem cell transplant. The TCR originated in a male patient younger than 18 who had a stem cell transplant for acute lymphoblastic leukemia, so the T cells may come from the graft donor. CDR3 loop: CASSQEVTRGWGYEQYF. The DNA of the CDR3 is TGTGCCAGCAGCCAAGAAGTGACAAGGGGCTGGGGCTACGAGCAGTACTTC.